This passage covers 22 T cell receptor beta chains from one sample sequenced in a study of blood T cell repertoires in COVID-19. This table comes from immunoSEQ multiplex PCR, and its TCRdb copy is limited to in-frame clones, with some not included. The sample shows about 170,000 clones, roughly 89% of them seen only once. The source material was peripheral blood. Source of these receptors: a woman aged 45-60 years with acute or convalescent COVID-19.

The chain has TRBV5-1 and TRBJ2-7; D possibly corresponds to TRBD1 (6 bases). This CDR3 spans 15 amino acids. Trimming removed 0 bases from V and 4 bases from J, with 14 bases in between. Germline V lookup: CDR1 SGHRS, CDR2 YFSETQ. The CDR3, as DNA: TGCGCCAGCAGCTTGGCCCCCGGGACAACTTACGAGCAGTACTTC. This codes for CASSLAPGTTYEQYF.

V is TRBV5-1 and J is TRBJ2-3, with 7 bases identical to TRBD1. V lost 4 bases and J lost 2; bases outside the gene matches: 7. Germline V CDR1 and CDR2: SGHRS, YFSETQ. The CDR3 covers 15 residues. In nucleotides, the CDR3 is TGCGCCAGCAGCCAACAGGGGATATTCACAGATACGCAGTATTTT. It translates to CASSQQGIFTDTQYF.

The chain has TRBV4-3 and TRBJ1-3, with unresolved D. Germline V gives CDR1 LGHNA, CDR2 YSLEER. V lost 0 bases and J lost 0, with 6 bases in between. CDR3 length: 15 residues. The CDR3 nucleotides are TGCGCCAGCAGCCAAGAGCCCAGCTCTGGAAACACCATATATTTT. This sequence encodes CASSQEPSSGNTIYF.

The V call is TRBV5-1, the J call TRBJ2-3; TRBD2 is a possible D gene (6 bases). The V end was cut by 4 bases, the J end by 5 bases, with 14 bases between. CDR1 and CDR2 from the germline V gene are SGHRS and YFSETQ. CDR3 size: 14 residues. CDR3 sequence: CASSDRDWRDTQYF. In nucleotides, the CDR3 is TGCGCCAGCAGCGACCGGGACTGGCGAGATACGCAGTATTTT. The entire variable domain, with the rest obtained from reference TRBV5-1 and TRBJ2-3, is as follows: KAGVTQTPRYLIKTRGQQVTLSCSPISGHRSVSWYQQTPGQGLQFLFEYFSETQRNKGNFPGRFSGRQFSNSRSEMNVSTLELGDSALYLCASSDRDWRDTQYFGPGTRLTVL.

V and J are TRBV18 and TRBJ2-5, with D perhaps matching TRBD1 (5 bases). The ends were cut back, 2 bases at V and 2 bases at J, with 12 bases in the middle. The CDR3 extends over 15 amino acids. In germline, CDR1 is KGHSH, CDR2 LQKENI. The CDR3 protein is CASSPRMGPQETQYF. DNA for the CDR3: TGTGCCAGCTCACCAAGGATGGGGCCTCAAGAGACCCAGTACTTC. Variable domain in full (rest from reference TRBV18 and TRBJ2-5): NAGVMQNPRHLVRRRGQEARLRCSPMKGHSHVYWYRQLPEEGLKFMVYLQKENIIDESGMPKERFSAEFPKEGPSILRIQQVVRGDSAAYFCASSPRMGPQETQYFGPGTRLLVL.

The chain uses TRBV27 and TRBJ2-7, with TRBD2 identical over 7 bases. CDR1 is MNHEY and CDR2 is SMNVEV in the germline V gene (reference sequence). V dropped 2 bases and J dropped 1; count of bases not matched to a gene: 5. CDR3 length: 15 amino acids. CDR3 in amino acids: CASSLLPAGSYEQYF. CDR3 DNA sequence: TGTGCCAGCAGTTTACTCCCAGCGGGGTCCTACGAGCAGTACTTC.

The gene calls are TRBV11-2 and TRBJ1-6; TRBD1 agrees at 7 bases. Germline V gene lookup returns CDR1 SGHAT and CDR2 FQNNGV. The V and J ends lost 1 base and 11 bases, in that order; junction bases with no gene match: 8. The CDR3 sequence is 15 residues long. The CDR3 coding sequence is TGTGCCAGCAGCTTAGGGGGAACACAGGGGCCACCCCTCCACTTT. Translation gives CASSLGGTQGPPLHF.

The chain recombines TRBV5-1 with TRBJ1-1; D possibly corresponds to TRBD1 (6 bases). V lost 2 bases, J lost 0 bases, and 11 bases lay in between. Germline V lookup: CDR1 SGHRS, CDR2 YFSETQ. There are 15 residues in the CDR3. The CDR3 reads CASSFGQLVNTEAFF. CDR3 sequence (DNA): TGCGCCAGCAGCTTCGGACAGTTGGTGAACACTGAAGCTTTCTTT.

This clone was detected only a few times. The J gene is TRBJ1-1, the V gene TRBV6-5, with D unclear. V was trimmed by 5 bases and J by 1 base, leaving 11 bases between them. CDR1 MNHEY and CDR2 SVGAGI come from the germline V gene. This CDR3 is built from 14 residues. The CDR3 region has the DNA TGTGCCAGCAGTCACACCTCGGGGAACACTGAAGCTTTCTTT. This translates into CASSHTSGNTEAFF.

This clone has only one observation. The chain uses TRBV24-1 and TRBJ2-2; a possible D gene is TRBD2 (6 bases). Germline V gene data show CDR1 as KGHDR and CDR2 as SFDVKD. Trimming cost V 4 bases and J 3 bases, with 14 bases left between them. This CDR3 region has 16 residues. The CDR3: CATSEGGDKDTGELFF. In DNA form, the CDR3 reads TGTGCCACCAGTGAGGGGGGAGACAAGGACACCGGGGAGCTGTTTTTT.

The chain recombines TRBV6-2 or TRBV6-3 with TRBJ2-1, with 8 bases that match TRBD1. Germline CDR1 reads MNHEY; CDR2 reads SVGEGT. Trimming removed 2 bases from V and 1 base from J; junction bases left unmatched: 1. The length of the CDR3 is 15 residues. Here the CDR3 reads CASSYDRGSYNEQFF. As DNA, the CDR3 is TGTGCCAGCAGTTACGACAGGGGATCCTACAATGAGCAGTTCTTC.

This chain uses TRBV6-5 with TRBJ2-7; D may be TRBD1 (6 bases). The germline V gene encodes CDR1 MNHEY and CDR2 SVGAGI. Between the trimmed V and J ends, which lost 5 bases and 0 bases, there was a span of 14 bases. The CDR3 covers 15 residues. The CDR3 nucleotides read TGTGCCAGCAGTCCCTTACCAGGGGTCTCCTACGAGCAGTACTTC. Its protein product is CASSPLPGVSYEQYF.

The chain uses TRBV4-3 and TRBJ1-4; 7 bases are a match to TRBD1. The CDR3 is 15 residues long. The V gene end was trimmed by 3 bases and the J gene end by 2 bases; junction bases not matched to a gene: 3. Germline CDR1 reads LGHNA; CDR2 reads YSLEER. CDR3 sequence reads: CASSHEQGTNEKLFF. The CDR3, as DNA: TGCGCCAGCAGCCACGAACAGGGGACTAATGAAAAACTGTTTTTT.

This chain uses TRBV7-9 with TRBJ1-2; D possibly corresponds to TRBD1 (5 bases). CDR3 length: 16 residues. V was shortened by 1 base and J by 3 bases, with 15 bases between the two germline ends. Germline CDR1 is SEHNR and CDR2 is FQNEAQ (reference sequence). CDR3 sequence reads: CASSLDLRAGDYGYTF. The CDR3 DNA reads as TGTGCCAGCAGCTTAGATCTCAGGGCGGGGGACTATGGCTACACCTTC. The full variable domain, rest sourced from reference TRBV7-9 and TRBJ1-2, is DTGVSQNPRHKITKRGQNVTFRCDPISEHNRLYWYRQTLGQGPEFLTYFQNEAQLEKSRLLSDRFSAERPKGSFSTLEIQRTEQGDSAMYLCASSLDLRAGDYGYTFGSGTRLTVV.

This clone appeared once. The chain couples TRBV18 to TRBJ1-2, with 7 bases lining up with TRBD1. Per the germline V gene, CDR1 is KGHSH and CDR2 is LQKENI. This CDR3 region has 14 residues. The V segment lost 2 bases and the J segment 3 bases; nucleotides outside the gene matches: 3. As DNA, the CDR3 is TGTGCCAGCTCACCAACGGGACAGCACTATGGCTACACCTTC. This codes for CASSPTGQHYGYTF.

This chain connects TRBV29-1 to TRBJ2-7, with 9 bases that match TRBD1. Germline loops: CDR1 SQVTM, CDR2 ANQGSEA. Trimming removed 5 bases from V and 3 bases from J; junction bases left unmatched: 11. The CDR3 is made up of 15 amino acids. This CDR3 is CSVQTGTGSVYEQYF. CDR3 sequence (DNA): TGCAGCGTTCAAACCGGGACAGGGTCTGTCTACGAGCAGTACTTC.

V gene TRBV5-5 combines with J gene TRBJ2-1; TRBD2 agrees at 7 bases. CDR1 is SGHKS, CDR2 YYEKEE, per germline (reference sequence). Germline trimming cut 3 bases from V and 4 bases from J; bases unmatched to any gene: 4. CDR3 length equals 14 residues. The CDR3 spells CASSSLGGYNEQFF. In nucleotides, the CDR3 is TGTGCCAGCAGCTCCTTGGGGGGGTACAATGAGCAGTTCTTC.

The DNA for the CDR3 is TGTGCCAGTAGTGACCCCGCGGGGGGGCCGGGGATTGGCACCGGGGAGCTGTTTTTT. Translation gives CASSDPAGGPGIGTGELFF. V and J are TRBV19 and TRBJ2-2; 9 positions match TRBD2. The CDR3 is 19 amino acids. The germline CDR1 and CDR2 sequences are LNHDA and SQIVND (reference sequence). V trimming: 5 bases; J trimming: 4 bases; junction bases outside the gene matches: 17.

The gene calls are TRBV27 and TRBJ1-2, with 7 nucleotides matching TRBD1. The junction had 13 bases not matched to a gene; V was cut back by 8 bases and J by 4 bases. Germline V CDR1 and CDR2: MNHEY, SMNVEV (reference sequence). The CDR3 is made up of 15 amino acids. The CDR3 DNA is TGTGCCAGCGGGGCCCGGAGACAGGGTCTCTATGGCTACACCTTC. Translated: CASGARRQGLYGYTF.

The V gene is TRBV27, the J gene TRBJ1-1, with a weak D call TRBD1 (6 bases). Trimming left V 4 bases short and J 3 bases short, with 12 bases between. CDR3 size: 14 residues. Germline CDR1 reads MNHEY; CDR2 reads SMNVEV (reference sequence). The CDR3 protein is CASSSNRADTEAFF. The CDR3 nucleotides are TGTGCCAGCAGTTCCAACAGGGCGGACACTGAAGCTTTCTTT.

The V and J genes are TRBV10-3 and TRBJ2-1, with D possibly TRBD2 on 5 matching bases. This CDR3 is 14 amino acids long. V was pared by 6 bases and J by 8 bases, with 17 bases between. Germline V lookup: CDR1 ENHRY, CDR2 SYGVKD. This CDR3 reads CAIRAGGPFDEQFF. The CDR3 DNA follows: TGTGCCATCAGAGCAGGAGGACCATTCGATGAGCAGTTCTTC.

The CDR3 reads CASSQAPPGQNTGELFF. The CDR3 region has the DNA TGCGCCAGCAGCCAAGCCCCCCCGGGACAGAACACCGGGGAGCTGTTTTTT. The V call is TRBV4-3, the J call TRBJ2-2, with a tentative D call TRBD1 (6 bases). V shed 1 base and J shed 1 base, with 13 bases lying between them. The germline CDR1 and CDR2 sequences are LGHNA and YSLEER. CDR3 length: 17 residues.